A selection of T cell receptor beta chains follows, all from one sample in a study of beta chain features in type 1 diabetes. The data were produced by immunoSEQ multiplex PCR, yet TCRdb's version contains in-frame clones alone and is incomplete. The sample holds about 360,000 clones, over 10% seen once. Sequenced: naive CD4+ T cells from blood. These receptors came from a man aged 18 to 30 in good health. The CDR3 runs from the conserved cysteine through the conserved F or W. The D gene is left open where the match is weak. Not every row has a clone size; where given, it reads once, few, many or a size class.

TRBV10-3	NA	TRBJ1-5	few	CAISIGLGGNQPQHF	TGTGCCATCAGTATTGGACTGGGAGGGAATCAGCCCCAGCATTTT
TRBV5-6	TRBD1	TRBJ1-3	few	CASSSGTVGNTIYF	TGTGCCAGCAGCTCCGGGACAGTCGGAAACACCATATATTTT
TRBV5-1	TRBD1	TRBJ1-2	few	CASSLASTVTGDGYTF	TGCGCCAGCAGCTTGGCCTCAACTGTGACAGGGGATGGCTACACCTTC
TRBV5-4	NA	TRBJ2-2	few	CASSGTQNTGELFF	TGTGCCAGCAGCGGGACACAGAACACCGGGGAGCTGTTTTTT
TRBV5-1	NA	TRBJ1-1	few	CASAPGVKSEAFF	TGCGCCAGCGCCCCAGGGGTCAAGTCTGAAGCTTTCTTT
TRBV9	TRBD2	TRBJ2-1	NA	CASSARTSLLNEQFF	TGTGCCAGCAGTGCAAGGACTAGCCTTTTGAATGAGCAGTTCTTC
TRBV7-2	NA	TRBJ1-3	few	CASSLRATLAGNTIYF	TGTGCCAGCAGCTTGAGGGCTACCCTGGCTGGAAACACCATATATTTT
TRBV7-9	TRBD1	TRBJ1-5	few	CASSPTGGRQPQHF	TGTGCCAGCAGCCCGACAGGGGGCAGACAGCCCCAGCATTTT
TRBV6-5	NA	TRBJ2-1	NA	CASSVFGGTGEQFF	TGTGCCAGCAGTGTTTTTGGAGGGACGGGTGAGCAGTTCTTC
TRBV5-1	NA	TRBJ1-1	NA	CASSPRDYTEAFF	TGCGCCAGCAGCCCCCGGGATTACACTGAAGCTTTCTTT
TRBV7-9	TRBD1	TRBJ2-1	once	CASSLGTGRLF	TGTGCCAGCAGCTTGGGGACAGGGCGTCTCTTC
TRBV4-3	NA	TRBJ1-1	NA	CASSQDGGTEAFF	TGCGCCAGCAGCCAAGATGGGGGGACTGAAGCTTTCTTT
TRBV10-2	TRBD1	TRBJ1-5	few	CASNPTGGNQPQHF	TGCGCCAGCAACCCGACAGGGGGCAATCAGCCCCAGCATTTT
TRBV7-9	NA	TRBJ1-2	NA	CASSRDSLSYGYTF	TGTGCCAGCAGCCGGGACTCCCTAAGCTATGGCTACACCTTC
TRBV7-2	NA	TRBJ2-7	few	CASSLGRSSYEQYF	TGTGCCAGCAGCTTAGGGCGGAGCTCCTACGAGCAGTACTTC
TRBV30	NA	TRBJ1-5	NA	CAWSEYWRGPQHF	TGTGCCTGGAGTGAGTACTGGCGGGGGCCCCAGCATTTT
TRBV30	TRBD2	TRBJ2-2	few	CAWRGTSQDTGELFF	TGTGCCTGGAGGGGGACTAGCCAAGACACCGGGGAGCTGTTTTTT
TRBV29-1	NA	TRBJ1-1	NA	CSAQRGEGTEAFF	TGCAGCGCCCAAAGGGGGGAGGGCACTGAAGCTTTCTTT
TRBV7-9	TRBD1	TRBJ2-1	few	CASSNNRGYNEQFF	TGTGCCAGCAGTAATAACAGGGGCTACAATGAGCAGTTCTTC
TRBV19	NA	TRBJ2-2	NA	CASISQRADTGELFF	TGTGCCAGTATCTCCCAGAGGGCCGACACCGGGGAGCTGTTTTTT
TRBV7-2	TRBD2	TRBJ2-5	few	CASSRIAGRQETQYF	TGTGCCAGCAGCCGGATAGCGGGAAGACAAGAGACCCAGTACTTC
TRBV19	TRBD2	TRBJ2-1	few	CASTGLAAFNEQFF	TGTGCCAGTACGGGTCTAGCGGCTTTCAATGAGCAGTTCTTC
TRBV6-6	TRBD1	TRBJ1-3	few	CATRTGTGNTIYF	TGTGCCACCAGGACAGGGACTGGAAACACCATATATTTT
TRBV7-3	TRBD1	TRBJ2-7	NA	CASSRKNRGEQYF	TGTGCCAGCAGCCGTAAAAACAGGGGAGAGCAGTACTTC
TRBV28	TRBD1	TRBJ1-2	few	CASSLVQGYGYTF	TGTGCCAGCAGTTTAGTACAGGGGTATGGCTACACCTTC
TRBV6-6	NA	TRBJ1-5	few	CASTNRALDNQPQHF	TGTGCCAGCACTAACAGGGCACTAGACAATCAGCCCCAGCATTTT
TRBV4-1	NA	TRBJ2-6	NA	CASSQVVDGFSGANVLTF	TGCGCCAGCAGCCAAGTGGTCGACGGGTTCTCTGGGGCCAACGTCCTGACTTTC
TRBV27	TRBD1	TRBJ2-7	NA	CASGRDRVSYEQYF	TGTGCCAGCGGCCGGGACAGGGTGTCCTACGAGCAGTACTTC
TRBV5-1	TRBD1	TRBJ1-1	few	CASSLGDRGSFVGRNTEAFF	TGCGCCAGCAGCTTGGGCGACAGGGGATCATTTGTGGGACGGAACACTGAAGCTTTCTTT
TRBV5-6	NA	TRBJ1-2	NA	CASSLPREPYGYTF	TGTGCCAGCAGCTTGCCCCGGGAACCCTATGGCTACACCTTC
TRBV11-3	NA	TRBJ2-5	NA	CASSLGQQGQQETQYF	TGTGCCAGCAGCTTAGGACAGCAGGGGCAACAAGAGACCCAGTACTTC
TRBV18	NA	TRBJ2-1	NA	CASSREENNEQFF	TGTGCCAGCTCACGCGAGGAGAACAATGAGCAGTTCTTC
TRBV5-1	TRBD1	TRBJ2-3	NA	CASSSLAGTGGTDTQYF	TGCGCCAGCAGCTCTCTGGCCGGGACAGGGGGCACGGATACGCAGTATTTT
TRBV19	NA	TRBJ2-7	NA	CASSISAASHEQYF	TGTGCCAGTAGTATTTCGGCGGCCTCACACGAGCAGTACTTC
TRBV10-3	NA	TRBJ1-1	few	CATDGGLNTEAFF	TGTGCCACGGACGGAGGGTTGAACACTGAAGCTTTCTTT
TRBV14	NA	TRBJ2-1	NA	CASSQDNFRGEQFF	TGTGCCAGCAGCCAAGATAATTTTAGGGGTGAGCAGTTCTTC
TRBV7-9	NA	TRBJ1-6	NA	CASSPPWTVDNSPLHF	TGTGCCAGCAGCCCCCCGTGGACAGTGGATAATTCACCCCTCCACTTT
TRBV18	TRBD1	TRBJ2-3	few	CASSPRDRAGTDTQYF	TGTGCCAGCTCACCTCGGGACAGGGCGGGCACAGATACGCAGTATTTT